The text below deals with one T cell receptor beta chain. This specimen comes from a study of cytomegalovirus exposure and HLA in healthy donors. Study in general: Both the 120 validation repertoires and the approximately 620 first-cohort repertoires used the same platform, as reported by a later analysis.

Losses at the gene ends were 0 bases for V and 0 bases for J; bases not matched to a gene: 5. Germline assignment: CDR1 SGHRS and CDR2 YFSETQ. CDR3 size: 16 residues. Method: immunoSEQ multiplex PCR; TCRdb's copy keeps in-frame clones and lacks some. The sample contains about 190,000 clones, roughly 82% of which appear only once. The clonotype was recovered from a woman aged 18-29 years in good health and CMV-seronegative. The rearrangement links TRBV5-1 to TRBJ1-2, with TRBD1 matching 7 bases. The sequencing input was PBMCs. This CDR3 is CASSLGPGQTNYGYTF. The CDR3 DNA follows: TGCGCCAGCAGCTTGGGCCCGGGACAGACTAACTATGGCTACACCTTC.